Below are 2 T cell receptor beta chains sequenced from a single sample in a study of blood T cell repertoires in COVID-19. Using immunoSEQ multiplex PCR, the repertoire was profiled, and TCRdb retains in-frame clones only, with some absent. The table lists roughly 300,000 clones, 65% to 85% of them singletons. Specimen: peripheral blood. These receptors originate from a human donor with COVID-19, enrolled during active disease. The donor label of this sample is uncertain.

The chain carries TRBV5-1 and TRBJ1-3, with D possibly TRBD1 on 5 matching bases. This CDR3 contains 16 residues. Trimming took 0 bases from V and 6 from J, leaving 16 bases between them. The V gene's germline CDR1 is SGHRS and CDR2 YFSETQ. CDR3 bases: TGCGCCAGCAGCTTGGTATTGCAGGGCGGAGAAAACACCATATATTTT. Its protein is CASSLVLQGGENTIYF.

This chain joins TRBV19 and TRBJ2-7; D is unresolved. The CDR3 has 16 residues. Germline V gene sequence: CDR1 LNHDA, CDR2 SQIVND (reference sequence). The V gene lost 5 bases and the J gene lost 0 bases, with 17 bases spanning the gap. CDR3 DNA sequence: TGTGCCAGTAGTCCCCTTGCGGATCCTACCTCCTACGAGCAGTACTTC. Its protein is CASSPLADPTSYEQYF.